Shown below are 3 T cell receptor beta chains from a single sample sequenced in a study of cytomegalovirus exposure and HLA in healthy donors. Primers for the PCR totalled 60 Vbeta and 13 Jbeta. TCRdb keeps only in-frame clones here, not all; method: immunoSEQ multiplex PCR. The sample includes 87,000 or so clones, roughly 71% seen only once; the top ten take 4.9%. The sample was PBMCs. Source of these receptors: a woman in her forties in good health and CMV-seronegative.

V and J are TRBV30 and TRBJ2-7; no clear D. V dropped 2 bases and J dropped 1 base, with 6 bases sitting between them. Germline V lookup: CDR1 GTSNPN, CDR2 SVGIG (reference sequence). CDR3 length: 12 residues. The CDR3 sequence: CAWSHSSYEQYF. The CDR3, as DNA: TGTGCCTGGAGTCACTCGTCCTACGAGCAGTACTTC.

This chain connects TRBV29-1 to TRBJ2-1, with D maybe TRBD1 (5 bases). Germline values: CDR1 SQVTM, CDR2 ANQGSEA. The V end lost 8 bases, the J end lost 6 bases, and 11 bases lay between the germline ends. The length of the CDR3 is 11 residues. CDR3 region: CSLSQVNEQFF. DNA of the CDR3: TGCAGCCTCTCACAGGTCAATGAGCAGTTCTTC.

J is TRBJ1-2 and V is TRBV6-1; D gene uncertain. In germline, CDR1 is MNHNS, CDR2 SASEGT. The CDR3 sequence is 14 residues long. The V end was cut by 7 bases, the J end by 4 bases, with 16 bases between. The CDR3 sequence: CASNHETTGYGYTF. CDR3 coding DNA: TGTGCCAGCAACCACGAGACAACCGGCTATGGCTACACCTTC.